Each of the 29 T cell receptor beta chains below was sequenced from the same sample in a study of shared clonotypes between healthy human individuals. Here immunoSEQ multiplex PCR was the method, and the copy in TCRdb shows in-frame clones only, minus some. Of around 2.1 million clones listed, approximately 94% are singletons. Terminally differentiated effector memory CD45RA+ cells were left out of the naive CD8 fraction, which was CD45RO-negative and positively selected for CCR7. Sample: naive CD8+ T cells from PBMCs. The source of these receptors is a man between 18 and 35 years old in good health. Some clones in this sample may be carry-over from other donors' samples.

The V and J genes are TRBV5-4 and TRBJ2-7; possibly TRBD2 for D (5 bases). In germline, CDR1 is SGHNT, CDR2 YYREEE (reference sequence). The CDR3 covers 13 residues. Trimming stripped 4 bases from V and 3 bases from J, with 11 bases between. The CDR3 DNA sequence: TGTGCCAGCAGCGTTACCGGACTCTACGAGCAGTACTTC. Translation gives CASSVTGLYEQYF.

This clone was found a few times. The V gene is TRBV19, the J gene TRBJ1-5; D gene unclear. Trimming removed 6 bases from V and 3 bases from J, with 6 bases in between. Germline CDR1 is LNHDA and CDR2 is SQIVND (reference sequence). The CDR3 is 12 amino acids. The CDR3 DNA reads TGTGCCAGTAGCGACAACAATCAGCCCCAGCATTTT. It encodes CASSDNNQPQHF.

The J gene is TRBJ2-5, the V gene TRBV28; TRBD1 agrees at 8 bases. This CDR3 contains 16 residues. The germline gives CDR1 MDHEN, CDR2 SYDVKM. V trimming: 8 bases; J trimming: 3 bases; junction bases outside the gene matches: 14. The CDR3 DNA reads TGTGCCAGCGTCTCAATCGGGACAGGACTCGAAGAGACCCAGTACTTC. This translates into CASVSIGTGLEETQYF. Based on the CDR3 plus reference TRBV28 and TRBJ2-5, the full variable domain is DVKVTQSSRYLVKRTGEKVFLECVQDMDHENMFWYRQDPGLGLRLIYFSYDVKMKEKGDIPEGYSVSREKKERFSLILESASTNQTSMYLCASVSIGTGLEETQYFGPGTRLLVL.

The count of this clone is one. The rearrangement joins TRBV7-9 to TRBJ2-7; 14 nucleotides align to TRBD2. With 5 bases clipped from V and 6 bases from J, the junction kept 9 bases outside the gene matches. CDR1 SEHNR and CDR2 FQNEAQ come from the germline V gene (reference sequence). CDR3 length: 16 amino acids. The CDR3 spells CASSHPGLAGEFEQYF. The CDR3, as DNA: TGTGCCAGCAGCCACCCGGGACTAGCGGGAGAATTCGAGCAGTACTTC. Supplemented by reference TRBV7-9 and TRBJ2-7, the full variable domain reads DTGVSQNPRHKITKRGQNVTFRCDPISEHNRLYWYRQTLGQGPEFLTYFQNEAQLEKSRLLSDRFSAERPKGSFSTLEIQRTEQGDSAMYLCASSHPGLAGEFEQYFGPGTRLTVT.

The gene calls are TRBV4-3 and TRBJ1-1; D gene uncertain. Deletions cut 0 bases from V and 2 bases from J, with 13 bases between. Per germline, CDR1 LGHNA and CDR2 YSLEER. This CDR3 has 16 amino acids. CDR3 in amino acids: CASSQDPGVGNTEAFF. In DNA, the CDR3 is TGCGCCAGCAGCCAAGACCCCGGCGTTGGTAACACTGAAGCTTTCTTT.

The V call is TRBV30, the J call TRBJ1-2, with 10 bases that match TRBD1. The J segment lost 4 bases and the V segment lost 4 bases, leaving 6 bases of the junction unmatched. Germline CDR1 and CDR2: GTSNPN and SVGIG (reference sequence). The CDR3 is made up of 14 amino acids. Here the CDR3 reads CAWTGTGDAYGYTF. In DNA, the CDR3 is TGTGCCTGGACCGGGACAGGGGACGCCTATGGCTACACCTTC.

The CDR3 region has the DNA TGCAGCGTTGAAGCACCGAACACCGGGGAGCTGTTTTTT. Translated, it gives CSVEAPNTGELFF. The chain joins TRBV29-1 to TRBJ2-2; D call uncertain. Trimming took off 1 base at V and 0 bases at J, with 3 bases between the two ends. Germline CDR1 is SQVTM and CDR2 is ANQGSEA. The CDR3 is made up of 13 amino acids.

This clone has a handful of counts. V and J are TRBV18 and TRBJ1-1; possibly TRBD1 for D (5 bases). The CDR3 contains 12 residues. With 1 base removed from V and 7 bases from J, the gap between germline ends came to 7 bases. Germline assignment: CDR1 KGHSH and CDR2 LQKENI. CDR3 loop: CASSPRRDEAFF. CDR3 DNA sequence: TGTGCCAGCTCACCACGCAGGGATGAAGCTTTCTTT.

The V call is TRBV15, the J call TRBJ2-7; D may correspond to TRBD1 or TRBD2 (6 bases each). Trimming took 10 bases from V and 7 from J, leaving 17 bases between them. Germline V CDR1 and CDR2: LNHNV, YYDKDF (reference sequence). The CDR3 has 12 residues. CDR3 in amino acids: CAIRMGGGEQYF. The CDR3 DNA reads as TGTGCCATCCGGATGGGGGGCGGGGAGCAGTACTTC. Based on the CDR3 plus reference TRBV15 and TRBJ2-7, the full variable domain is DAMVIQNPRYQVTQFGKPVTLSCSQTLNHNVMYWYQQKSSQAPKLLFHYYDKDFNNEADTPDNFQSRRPNTSFCFLDIRSPGLGDTAMYLCAIRMGGGEQYFGPGTRLTVT.

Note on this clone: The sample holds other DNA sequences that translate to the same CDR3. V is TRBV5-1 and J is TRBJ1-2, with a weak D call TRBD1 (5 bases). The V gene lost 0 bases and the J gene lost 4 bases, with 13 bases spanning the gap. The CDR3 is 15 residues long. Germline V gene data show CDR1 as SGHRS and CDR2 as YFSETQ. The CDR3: CASSLAGPGSYGYTF. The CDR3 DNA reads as TGCGCCAGCAGCTTGGCTGGGCCAGGGAGCTATGGCTACACCTTC.

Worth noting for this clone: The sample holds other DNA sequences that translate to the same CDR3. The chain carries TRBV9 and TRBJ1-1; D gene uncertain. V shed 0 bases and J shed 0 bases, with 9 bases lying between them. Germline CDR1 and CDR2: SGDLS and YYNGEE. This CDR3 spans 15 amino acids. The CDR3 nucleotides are TGTGCCAGCAGCGTAGGAGACGGTTTGAACACTGAAGCTTTCTTT. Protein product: CASSVGDGLNTEAFF.

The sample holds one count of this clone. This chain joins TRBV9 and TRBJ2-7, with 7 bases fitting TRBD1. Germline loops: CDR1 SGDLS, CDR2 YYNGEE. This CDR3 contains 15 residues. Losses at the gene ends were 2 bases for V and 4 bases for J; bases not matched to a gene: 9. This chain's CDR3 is CASSVSSTGQYEQYF. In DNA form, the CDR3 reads TGTGCCAGCAGCGTTTCTTCGACAGGGCAATACGAGCAGTACTTC.

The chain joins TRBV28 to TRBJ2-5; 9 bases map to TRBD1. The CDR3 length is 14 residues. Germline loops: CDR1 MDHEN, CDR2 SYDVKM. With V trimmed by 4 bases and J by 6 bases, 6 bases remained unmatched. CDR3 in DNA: TGTGCCAGCAGTTCTCACAGGGGGCAGAAGACCCAGTACTTC. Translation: CASSSHRGQKTQYF.

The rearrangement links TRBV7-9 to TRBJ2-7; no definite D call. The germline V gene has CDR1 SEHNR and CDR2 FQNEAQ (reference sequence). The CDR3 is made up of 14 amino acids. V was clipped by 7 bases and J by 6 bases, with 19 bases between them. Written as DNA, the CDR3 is TGTGCCAGCATGATGGGTTCCATCAAAGCCGAGCAGTACTTC. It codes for CASMMGSIKAEQYF.

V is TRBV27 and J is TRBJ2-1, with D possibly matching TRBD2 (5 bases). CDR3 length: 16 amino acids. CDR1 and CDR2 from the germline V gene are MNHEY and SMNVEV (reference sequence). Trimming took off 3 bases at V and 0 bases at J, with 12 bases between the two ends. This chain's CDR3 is CASSFSSRASYNEQFF. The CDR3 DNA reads TGTGCCAGCAGTTTTTCTAGCCGGGCCTCCTACAATGAGCAGTTCTTC.

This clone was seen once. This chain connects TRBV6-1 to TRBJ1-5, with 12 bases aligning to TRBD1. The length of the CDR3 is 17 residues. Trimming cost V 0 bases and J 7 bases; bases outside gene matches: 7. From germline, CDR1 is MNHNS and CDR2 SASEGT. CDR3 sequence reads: CASSEARDRGLWQPQHF. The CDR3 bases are TGTGCCAGCAGTGAAGCGCGGGACAGGGGGCTGTGGCAGCCCCAGCATTTT.

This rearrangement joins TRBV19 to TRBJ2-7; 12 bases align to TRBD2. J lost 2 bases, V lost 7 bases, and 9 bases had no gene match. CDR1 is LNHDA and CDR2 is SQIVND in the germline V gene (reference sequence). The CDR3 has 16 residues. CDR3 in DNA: TGTGCCAGTACCACTTCCCGGACTAGCGGGGCCTACGAGCAGTACTTC. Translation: CASTTSRTSGAYEQYF.

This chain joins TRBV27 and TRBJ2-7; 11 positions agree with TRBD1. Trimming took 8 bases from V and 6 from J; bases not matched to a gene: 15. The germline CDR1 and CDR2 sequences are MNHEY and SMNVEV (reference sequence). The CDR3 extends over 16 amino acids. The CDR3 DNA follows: TGTGCCAGCCGCGCCCCAGGTTGGACAGGGGGCCTCGAGCAGTACTTC. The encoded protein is CASRAPGWTGGLEQYF.

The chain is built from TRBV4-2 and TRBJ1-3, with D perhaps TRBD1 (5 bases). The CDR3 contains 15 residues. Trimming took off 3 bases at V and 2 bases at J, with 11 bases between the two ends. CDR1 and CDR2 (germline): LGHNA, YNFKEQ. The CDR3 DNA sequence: TGTGCCAGCAGCCAGATGGGGGAAACTGGAAACACCATATATTTT. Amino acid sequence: CASSQMGETGNTIYF.

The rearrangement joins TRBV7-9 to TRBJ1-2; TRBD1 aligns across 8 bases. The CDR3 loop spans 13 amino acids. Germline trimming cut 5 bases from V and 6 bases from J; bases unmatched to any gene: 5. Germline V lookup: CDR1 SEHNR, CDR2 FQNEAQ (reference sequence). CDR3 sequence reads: CASSRATGDGYTF. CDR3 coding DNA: TGTGCCAGCAGCCGAGCGACAGGGGATGGCTACACCTTC.

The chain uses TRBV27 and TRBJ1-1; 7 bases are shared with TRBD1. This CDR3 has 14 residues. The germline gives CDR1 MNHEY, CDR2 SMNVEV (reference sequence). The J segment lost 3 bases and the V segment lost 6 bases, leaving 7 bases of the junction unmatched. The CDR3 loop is CASSQTGLDTEAFF. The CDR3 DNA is TGTGCCAGCAGCCAGACAGGGCTAGACACTGAAGCTTTCTTT.

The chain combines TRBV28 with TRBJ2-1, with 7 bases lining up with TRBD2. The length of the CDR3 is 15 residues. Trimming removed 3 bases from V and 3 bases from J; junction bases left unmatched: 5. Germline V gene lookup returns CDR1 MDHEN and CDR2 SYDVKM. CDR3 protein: CASSLASGFYNEQFF. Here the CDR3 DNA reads TGTGCCAGCAGTTTGGCTAGCGGCTTCTACAATGAGCAGTTCTTC.

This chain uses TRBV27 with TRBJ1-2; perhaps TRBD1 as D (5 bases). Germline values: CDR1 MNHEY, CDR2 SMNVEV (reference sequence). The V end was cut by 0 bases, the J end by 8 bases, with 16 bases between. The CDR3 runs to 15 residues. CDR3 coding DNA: TGTGCCAGCAGTTTATCGGCCGGCAGGGTAGACGGCTACACCTTC. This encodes CASSLSAGRVDGYTF.

This chain's CDR3 is CASSISRSAELFF. The CDR3, as DNA: TGTGCCAGTAGTATTTCCAGGTCTGCGGAGCTGTTTTTT. The gene calls are TRBV19 and TRBJ2-2; no reliable D call. V dropped 3 bases and J dropped 10 bases, with 12 bases sitting between them. CDR1 is LNHDA, CDR2 SQIVND, per germline (reference sequence). CDR3 size: 13 residues.

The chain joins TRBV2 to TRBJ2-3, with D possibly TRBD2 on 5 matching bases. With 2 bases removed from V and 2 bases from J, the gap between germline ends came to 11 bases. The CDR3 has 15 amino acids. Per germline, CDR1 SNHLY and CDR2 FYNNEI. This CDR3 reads CASSESLAPTDTQYF. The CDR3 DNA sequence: TGTGCCAGCAGTGAAAGCCTAGCTCCCACAGATACGCAGTATTTT.

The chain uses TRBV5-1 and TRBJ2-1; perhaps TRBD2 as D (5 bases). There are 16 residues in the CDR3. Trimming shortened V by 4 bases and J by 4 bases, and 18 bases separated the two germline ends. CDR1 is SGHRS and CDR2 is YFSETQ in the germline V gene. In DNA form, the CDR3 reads TGCGCCAGCAGCGCCGGACTCCGGCTGAAGTACAATGAGCAGTTCTTC. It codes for CASSAGLRLKYNEQFF. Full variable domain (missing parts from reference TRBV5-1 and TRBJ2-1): KAGVTQTPRYLIKTRGQQVTLSCSPISGHRSVSWYQQTPGQGLQFLFEYFSETQRNKGNFPGRFSGRQFSNSRSEMNVSTLELGDSALYLCASSAGLRLKYNEQFFGPGTRLTVL.

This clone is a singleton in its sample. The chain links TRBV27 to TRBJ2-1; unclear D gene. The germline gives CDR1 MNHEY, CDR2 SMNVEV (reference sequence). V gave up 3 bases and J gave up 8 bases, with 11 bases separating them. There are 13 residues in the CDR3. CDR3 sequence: CASSFGPVYEQFF. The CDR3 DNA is TGTGCCAGCAGTTTCGGGCCGGTTTATGAGCAGTTCTTC.

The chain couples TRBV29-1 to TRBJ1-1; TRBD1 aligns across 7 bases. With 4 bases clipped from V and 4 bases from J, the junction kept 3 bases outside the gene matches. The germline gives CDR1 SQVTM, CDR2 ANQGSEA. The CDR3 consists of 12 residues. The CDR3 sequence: CSVVRGFTEAFF. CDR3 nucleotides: TGCAGCGTTGTCAGGGGGTTCACTGAAGCTTTCTTT.

The CDR3 coding sequence is TGTGCCAGCAGTTTAGTAGCCGTAAGGGGACTTGACACTGAAGCTTTCTTT. It is translated as CASSLVAVRGLDTEAFF. The chain uses TRBV27 and TRBJ1-1; D is possibly TRBD1 (5 bases). The ends were cut back, 2 bases at V and 3 bases at J, with 19 bases in the middle. The germline CDR1 and CDR2 sequences are MNHEY and SMNVEV (reference sequence). The CDR3 covers 17 residues.